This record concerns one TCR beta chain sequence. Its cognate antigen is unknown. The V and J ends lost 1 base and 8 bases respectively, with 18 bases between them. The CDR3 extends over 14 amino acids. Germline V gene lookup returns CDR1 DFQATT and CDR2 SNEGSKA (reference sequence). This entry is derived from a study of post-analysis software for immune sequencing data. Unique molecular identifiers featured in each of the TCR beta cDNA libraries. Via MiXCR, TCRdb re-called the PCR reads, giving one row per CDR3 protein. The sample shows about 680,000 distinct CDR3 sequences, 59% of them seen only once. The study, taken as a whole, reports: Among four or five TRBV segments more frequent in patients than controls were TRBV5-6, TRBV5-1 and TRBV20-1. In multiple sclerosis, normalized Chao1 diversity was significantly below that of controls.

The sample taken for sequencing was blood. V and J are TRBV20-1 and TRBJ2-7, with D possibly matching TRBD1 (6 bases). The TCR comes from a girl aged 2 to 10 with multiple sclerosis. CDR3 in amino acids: CSARATGTWSQQYF. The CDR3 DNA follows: TGCAGTGCTAGAGCCACCGGGACATGGTCGCAGCAGTACTTC.